Sequencing of this TCR beta chain was carried out in a study of shared clonotypes between healthy human individuals. Study findings and constraints: Rarefaction analysis demonstrated incomplete sorted-subset sequencing notwithstanding large depth.

Running of the assay took place at deep level. Using immunoSEQ multiplex PCR, the repertoire was profiled, and TCRdb retains in-frame clones only, with some absent. Of a few million clones listed, 90% to 95% are singletons. V was clipped by 2 bases and J by 4 bases; unmatched bases: 12. This CDR3 comprises 17 residues. Germline V gene sequence: CDR1 SGHRS, CDR2 YFSETQ. Note on this clone: Its cognate antigen is unknown.

It was CD45RO-negative cells, positively selected for CCR7, that made up naive CD8 cells, with terminally differentiated effector memory CD45RA+ cells excluded. The receptor was isolated from a man younger than 35 in good health. Some clones in this sample may be carry-over from other donors' samples. Source material: naive CD8+ T cells from PBMCs. The chain employs TRBV5-1 and TRBJ1-1; 9 nucleotides match TRBD1. The CDR3 DNA reads TGCGCCAGCAGCTTTAATCCCTCGGGGACAGGGAGCACTGAAGCTTTCTTT. Translating it yields CASSFNPSGTGSTEAFF.